This T cell receptor beta chain was recorded in a study of blood T cell repertoires in COVID-19. Original data processing: For nucleated cells, counts were estimated from reference gene primer amplification. The assay was immunoSEQ multiplex PCR, and TCRdb's table has in-frame clones only and misses some. That table furnishes V, J and clone size, whereas the DNA furnished D and trimming. The table records a few hundred thousand clones, around 82% of them present only once. Ages ranged from about 18 to 100 years, with residence in more than 20 US areas. Clinical history reported by participants formed the basis on which cohorts were assigned. Sequencing input: PBMCs or T cells enriched from blood (not recorded which). The clonotype was recovered from a woman aged 40 to 49 with acute COVID-19.

The CDR3 sequence is CAWSVKGNQPQHF. The CDR3 DNA reads as TGTGCCTGGAGTGTCAAGGGGAATCAGCCCCAGCATTTT. The J gene is TRBJ1-5, the V gene TRBV30; D perhaps matches TRBD1 (5 bases). This CDR3 has 13 residues. Per germline, CDR1 GTSNPN and CDR2 SVGIG (reference sequence). Trimming took 0 bases from V and 4 from J, leaving 7 bases between them.